This T cell receptor (beta chain) comes out of a study of T cell responses to AZD1222 COVID-19 vaccine. Looked up from germline, CDR1 is MNHEY and CDR2 is SVGAGI. The CDR3 has 14 amino acids. The V and J ends lost 7 bases and 8 bases, in that order; junction bases with no gene match: 9. Assay used: immunoSEQ multiplex PCR; TCRdb lists only in-frame clones, some missing. This sample has about 140,000 clones, with under 90% found just once. Regarding this clone: Its antigen is not identified.

Study-wide results and caveats: Repertoire sampling was restricted to post-peak T cell response timepoints. The breadth and depth of Spike-specific TCRs increased once two AZD1222 doses had been given. Most donors were white British, females outnumbered males, and clonal diversity was possibly underestimated.

This material consisted of peripheral blood, taken 28 days after the second AZD1222 dose. The origin of this receptor is an adult who received the AZD1222 COVID-19 vaccine. This sequence joins TRBV6-5 and TRBJ1-4; 8 bases line up with TRBD1. CDR3 DNA: TGTGCCAGCACCTCAGGGGGCGCCTGGGAAAAACTGTTTTTT. Residues: CASTSGGAWEKLFF.